This entry lists 30 T cell receptor beta chains sequenced from one sample in a study of early T cells in non-severe SARS-CoV-2 infection. TCRdb reanalysed the 5' RACE reads using MiXCR and keeps one entry per CDR3 protein. The table has under 45,000 distinct CDR3 sequences, 5.4% seen once. The sequences come from whole blood, collected at baseline. These receptors originate from an adult who was a healthcare worker with PCR-confirmed SARS-CoV-2 infection or an uninfected control (not recorded which).

This clonotype was detected ten times or more. CDR3 bases: TGTGCCAGCAGCCAACGAGGGGGGACCCAGTACTTC. Amino acids: CASSQRGGTQYF. The rearrangement links TRBV3-1 to TRBJ2-5; D may be TRBD1 (6 bases). Trimming pared 2 bases from V and 7 bases from J, leaving 8 bases between. Germline-derived CDR1 and CDR2 are LGHDT and YNNKEL (reference sequence). The CDR3 spans 12 residues.

This clonotype was picked up many times. The V gene is TRBV25-1, the J gene TRBJ2-2; D is unresolved. CDR3 length: 14 residues. V was cut by 11 bases and J by 1 base, with 14 bases left in between. Germline CDR1 reads MGHDK; CDR2 reads SYGVNS. For the CDR3, the DNA is TGTGCCTCTCGGCGGTCCTTGAACACCGGGGAGCTGTTTTTT. The encoded protein is CASRRSLNTGELFF.

This chain links TRBV7-9 with TRBJ2-4; the D is unclear. The V gene's germline CDR1 is SEHNR and CDR2 FQNEAQ (reference sequence). Trimming cost V 4 bases and J 6 bases, with 13 bases left between them. The CDR3 is 14 residues long. CDR3 amino acids: CASSYARVSNIQYF. In nucleotides, the CDR3 is TGTGCCAGCAGCTACGCAAGGGTTTCAAACATTCAGTACTTC.

This clonotype was seen at least ten times. V is TRBV7-9 and J is TRBJ2-1; D unresolved. There are 15 residues in the CDR3. CDR1 and CDR2 from the germline V gene are SEHNR and FQNEAQ (reference sequence). Trimming removed 5 bases at V and 1 base at J, with 12 bases between. The CDR3: CASSPSGGSYNEQFF. Written as DNA, the CDR3 is TGTGCCAGCAGCCCATCCGGCGGATCCTACAATGAGCAGTTCTTC. Based on the CDR3 plus reference TRBV7-9 and TRBJ2-1, the full variable domain is DTGVSQNPRHKITKRGQNVTFRCDPISEHNRLYWYRQTLGQGPEFLTYFQNEAQLEKSRLLSDRFSAERPKGSFSTLEIQRTEQGDSAMYLCASSPSGGSYNEQFFGPGTRLTVL.

This clonotype was found many times. V and J are TRBV6-5 and TRBJ2-5, with D perhaps matching TRBD2 (5 bases). The germline gives CDR1 MNHEY, CDR2 SVGAGI. CDR3 size: 13 residues. Trimming pared 0 bases from V and 3 bases from J, leaving 5 bases between. CDR3 sequence (DNA): TGTGCCAGCAGTTACTCGGGAGAAGAGACCCAGTACTTC. Translated, it gives CASSYSGEETQYF.

This clonotype was counted many times. The V gene is TRBV6-1, the J gene TRBJ1-5; the match to TRBD1 covers 7 bases. The CDR3 is 15 amino acids. V gave up 8 bases and J gave up 7 bases; unmatched junction bases: 14. CDR1 is MNHNS, CDR2 SASEGT, per germline. CDR3 coding DNA: TGTGCCAGCGGTACAGGGGATGGGCCATGGCAGCCCCAGCATTTT. It encodes CASGTGDGPWQPQHF.

The sample holds many counts of this clonotype. V and J are TRBV11-2 and TRBJ2-7; 10 nucleotides match TRBD1. The V gene's germline CDR1 is SGHAT and CDR2 FQNNGV. The CDR3 has 14 amino acids. With 4 bases clipped from V and 2 bases from J, the junction kept 2 bases outside the gene matches. This chain's CDR3 is CASSWDRGPYEQYV. The CDR3 DNA sequence: TGTGCCAGCAGCTGGGACAGGGGACCCTACGAGCAGTACGTC.

This clonotype was found many times. J is TRBJ1-1 and V is TRBV6-4, with D possibly TRBD1 on 5 matching bases. This CDR3 is built from 13 residues. CDR1 and CDR2 from the germline V gene are MRHNA and SNTAGT. V lost 6 bases and J lost 2, with 10 bases in between. DNA of the CDR3: TGTGCCAGCAGCTCGACAGCCAACACTGAAGCTTTCTTT. Protein product: CASSSTANTEAFF.

This clonotype was detected ten times or more. This rearrangement joins TRBV20-1 to TRBJ2-3; D is ambiguous. This CDR3 comprises 15 residues. Between the trimmed V and J ends, which lost 0 bases and 0 bases, there was a span of 10 bases. The germline V gene encodes CDR1 DFQATT and CDR2 SNEGSKA (reference sequence). The chain's CDR3 is CSARDQARSTDTQYF. In DNA, the CDR3 is TGCAGTGCTAGAGATCAGGCGCGGAGCACAGATACGCAGTATTTT.

This clonotype was seen at least ten times. This chain links TRBV9 with TRBJ2-2; D is undetermined. Between the trimmed V and J ends, which lost 4 bases and 2 bases, there was a span of 9 bases. Germline V gene lookup returns CDR1 SGDLS and CDR2 YYNGEE. The CDR3 is made up of 14 amino acids. The CDR3 loop reads CASSPIQNTGELFF. The CDR3 DNA sequence: TGTGCCAGCAGCCCGATCCAAAACACCGGGGAGCTGTTTTTT.

The sample holds many counts of this clonotype. The rearrangement links TRBV5-1 to TRBJ1-4; 7 bases line up with TRBD1. V lost 4 bases, J lost 3 bases, and 6 bases stayed unmatched. The CDR3 runs to 15 residues. CDR1 is SGHRS, CDR2 YFSETQ, per germline. The CDR3 spells CASSRLGQPNEKLFF. The CDR3 region has the DNA TGCGCCAGCAGCCGGCTGGGACAGCCTAATGAAAAACTGTTTTTT. Looking up the rest from reference TRBV5-1 and TRBJ1-4 gives the full variable domain: KAGVTQTPRYLIKTRGQQVTLSCSPISGHRSVSWYQQTPGQGLQFLFEYFSETQRNKGNFPGRFSGRQFSNSRSEMNVSTLELGDSALYLCASSRLGQPNEKLFFGSGTQLSVL.

This clonotype was seen at least ten times. This CDR3 is CASSQVPFETQYF. CDR3 bases: TGCGCCAGCAGCCAAGTTCCTTTTGAGACCCAGTACTTC. The chain joins TRBV4-1 to TRBJ2-5; D unresolved. V gave up 1 base and J gave up 5 bases, with 8 bases separating them. The CDR3 covers 13 residues. Germline values: CDR1 MGHRA, CDR2 YSYEKL.

In its sample, this clonotype was seen many times. The chain couples TRBV20-1 to TRBJ1-1, with TRBD1 as a possible D gene (6 bases). Trimming removed 3 bases at V and 5 bases at J, with 10 bases between. CDR3 length: 12 residues. In germline, CDR1 is DFQATT, CDR2 SNEGSKA (reference sequence). The CDR3 DNA is TGCAGTGCTAGGCAGGGGATGACTGAAGCTTTCTTT. This sequence encodes CSARQGMTEAFF.

There are many counts of this clonotype. The rearrangement links TRBV4-3 to TRBJ1-2; 8 nucleotides line up with TRBD1. The CDR3 loop spans 14 amino acids. Trimming removed 4 bases from V and 7 bases from J; junction bases left unmatched: 8. The germline V gene has CDR1 LGHNA and CDR2 YSLEER. CDR3 region: CASSRTGTGFGYTF. DNA of the CDR3: TGCGCCAGCAGCCGGACCGGGACAGGATTTGGCTACACCTTC.

The chain joins TRBV12-5 to TRBJ1-3, with unresolved D. With 0 bases removed from V and 4 bases from J, the gap between germline ends came to 10 bases. Germline loops: CDR1 LGHNT, CDR2 FRNRAP. The CDR3 is made up of 15 amino acids. CDR3 DNA: TGTGCTAGTGGTTTGGTACAAGGGTCAGGAAACACCATATATTTT. It encodes CASGLVQGSGNTIYF.

This clonotype was seen only a few times. The V and J genes are TRBV20-1 and TRBJ2-1; weak D call: TRBD2 (6 bases). The CDR3 contains 15 residues. Germline V gives CDR1 DFQATT, CDR2 SNEGSKA (reference sequence). Trimming cost V 1 base and J 6 bases, with 16 bases left between them. The CDR3 loop reads CSARGGIIASNEQFF. The CDR3 DNA reads TGCAGTGCTAGAGGCGGGATTATAGCGTCCAATGAGCAGTTCTTC.

The sample holds many counts of this clonotype. V and J are TRBV7-2 and TRBJ2-3; the D is unclear. Germline V CDR1 and CDR2: SGHTA, FQGNSA. Between the trimmed V and J ends, which lost 0 bases and 0 bases, there was a span of 4 bases. This CDR3 comprises 14 residues. The CDR3: CASSLAPSTDTQYF. Here the CDR3 DNA reads TGTGCCAGCAGCTTAGCTCCTAGCACAGATACGCAGTATTTT.

This clonotype was recorded many times. The gene calls are TRBV5-1 and TRBJ2-1; a weak D match, TRBD1 (5 bases). The V gene's germline CDR1 is SGHRS and CDR2 YFSETQ. The CDR3 length is 16 residues. V lost 0 bases to trimming and J lost 2 bases, with 12 bases between them. The CDR3 reads CASSLVAGPAYNEQFF. The CDR3 DNA reads TGCGCCAGCAGCTTGGTCGCAGGGCCAGCCTACAATGAGCAGTTCTTC.

In this sample, this clonotype turned up many times. The chain has TRBV20-1 and TRBJ2-1, with D perhaps TRBD2 (6 bases). V was cut by 3 bases and J by 0 bases, with 9 bases left in between. The CDR3 sequence is 14 residues long. Germline V lookup: CDR1 DFQATT, CDR2 SNEGSKA (reference sequence). As DNA, the CDR3 is TGCAGTGCTAGTTTTAGCGGCTCCTACAATGAGCAGTTCTTC. This codes for CSASFSGSYNEQFF.

This clonotype was counted at least ten times. The V call is TRBV20-1, the J call TRBJ1-2; no definite D call. V was trimmed by 3 bases and J by 0 bases, leaving 8 bases between them. The CDR3 consists of 13 residues. Germline lookup yields CDR1 DFQATT and CDR2 SNEGSKA (reference sequence). The CDR3 spells CSASPVANYGYTF. The CDR3 coding sequence is TGCAGTGCTAGTCCCGTTGCTAACTATGGCTACACCTTC.

The sample holds many counts of this clonotype. The V and J genes are TRBV7-2 and TRBJ1-5; no definite D call. The CDR3 runs 15 residues. The germline CDR1 and CDR2 sequences are SGHTA and FQGNSA. V shed 7 bases and J shed 0 bases, with 13 bases lying between them. DNA for the CDR3: TGTGCCAGCACCGTTGACGGGATTAGCAATCAGCCCCAGCATTTT. Protein: CASTVDGISNQPQHF.

This clonotype was recorded many times. This chain connects TRBV6-5 to TRBJ2-1, with D possibly being TRBD1 (6 bases). The germline gives CDR1 MNHEY, CDR2 SVGAGI. Trimming stripped 6 bases from V and 1 base from J, with 10 bases between. CDR3 length: 14 amino acids. CDR3 amino acids: CASSRGQSYNEQFF. In DNA form, the CDR3 reads TGTGCCAGCAGCCGTGGACAGTCCTACAATGAGCAGTTCTTC.

This clonotype showed up just a few times. The rearrangement uses TRBV19 and TRBJ1-2; D may be TRBD1 (5 bases). The CDR3 contains 12 residues. The germline V gene has CDR1 LNHDA and CDR2 SQIVND (reference sequence). V lost 6 bases, J lost 3 bases, and 8 bases lay in between. CDR3 protein: CASRRDYYGYTF. In DNA form, the CDR3 reads TGTGCCAGTAGGCGGGACTACTATGGCTACACCTTC.

The chain uses TRBV7-2 and TRBJ2-7; 7 bases agree with TRBD1. V shed 5 bases, J shed 6 bases, and the junction held 10 bases outside the gene matches. This CDR3 has 14 residues. The V gene's germline CDR1 is SGHTA and CDR2 FQGNSA. CDR3 sequence: CASSPDPTGPEQYF. CDR3 DNA: TGTGCCAGCAGCCCGGATCCGACAGGGCCCGAGCAGTACTTC.

This clonotype was seen ten or more times. This chain joins TRBV28 and TRBJ2-5; 9 positions agree with TRBD1. The V gene's germline CDR1 is MDHEN and CDR2 SYDVKM. The CDR3 is made up of 18 amino acids. The V segment lost 5 bases and the J segment 4 bases; nucleotides outside the gene matches: 17. The CDR3: CASSLPPAGTGRGETQYF. DNA for the CDR3: TGTGCCAGCAGTCTCCCCCCCGCCGGGACAGGGAGGGGAGAGACCCAGTACTTC.

A remark on this clonotype: At one boundary the junction diverges from the germline segment, which might be a read error. This chain connects TRBV13 to TRBJ2-3, with 12 nucleotides matching TRBD2. The germline V gene has CDR1 PRHDT and CDR2 FYEKMQ (reference sequence). The CDR3 is 19 amino acids. CDR3 region: CASSFQRLAGEGGADTQFF. In DNA, the CDR3 is TGTGCCAGCAGCTTCCAGAGACTAGCGGGAGAGGGAGGTGCAGATACGCAGTTTTTT.

This clonotype was counted ten times or more. This chain joins TRBV29-1 and TRBJ2-7, with 12 bases that match TRBD1. With V trimmed by 6 bases and J by 5 bases, 5 bases remained unmatched. The CDR3 loop spans 13 amino acids. Germline CDR1 SQVTM, CDR2 ANQGSEA. This CDR3 reads CSVAGTGGNEQYF. The CDR3 nucleotides are TGCAGCGTGGCCGGGACAGGGGGCAACGAGCAGTACTTC.

The table lists this clonotype with many counts. The chain carries TRBV5-1 and TRBJ2-7; 12 bases fit TRBD2. The CDR3 contains 17 residues. The V gene end was trimmed by 0 bases and the J gene end by 3 bases; junction bases not matched to a gene: 7. Germline V gives CDR1 SGHRS, CDR2 YFSETQ. CDR3 loop: CASSLGLAGEGNYEQYV. The CDR3 nucleotides read TGCGCCAGCAGCTTGGGACTAGCGGGAGAGGGGAACTACGAGCAGTACGTC.

The chain is built from TRBV7-2 and TRBJ1-1, with a tentative D call TRBD1 (6 bases). Germline loops: CDR1 SGHTA, CDR2 FQGNSA. The germline V and J ends were trimmed by 5 bases and 8 bases, with 15 bases remaining between them. There are 13 residues in the CDR3. In nucleotides, the CDR3 is TGTGCCAGCAGCCCGGACAGAGCGTCGGAAGCTTTCTTT. Its translation is CASSPDRASEAFF.

This clonotype was seen only a few times. This chain links TRBV5-1 with TRBJ2-5, with D maybe TRBD1 (6 bases). V shed 3 bases and J shed 2 bases, with 11 bases lying between them. CDR3 length: 14 residues. The germline gives CDR1 SGHRS, CDR2 YFSETQ. CDR3 protein: CASSSTGNQETQYF. The CDR3 nucleotides are TGCGCCAGCAGCTCAACAGGGAATCAAGAGACCCAGTACTTC.